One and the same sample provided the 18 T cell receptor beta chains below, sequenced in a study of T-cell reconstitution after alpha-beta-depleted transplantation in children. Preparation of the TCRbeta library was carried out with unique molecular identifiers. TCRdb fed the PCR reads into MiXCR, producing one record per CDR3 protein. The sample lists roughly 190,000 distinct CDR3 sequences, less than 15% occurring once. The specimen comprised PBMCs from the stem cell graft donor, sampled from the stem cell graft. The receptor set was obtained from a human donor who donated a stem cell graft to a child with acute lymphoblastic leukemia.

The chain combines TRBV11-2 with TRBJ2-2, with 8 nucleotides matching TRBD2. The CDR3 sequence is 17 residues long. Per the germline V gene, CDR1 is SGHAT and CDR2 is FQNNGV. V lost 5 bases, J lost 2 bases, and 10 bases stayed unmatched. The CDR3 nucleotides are TGTGCCAGCAGCCCACGCCACAGCGGGGGTAACACCGGGGAGCTGTTTTTT. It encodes CASSPRHSGGNTGELFF.

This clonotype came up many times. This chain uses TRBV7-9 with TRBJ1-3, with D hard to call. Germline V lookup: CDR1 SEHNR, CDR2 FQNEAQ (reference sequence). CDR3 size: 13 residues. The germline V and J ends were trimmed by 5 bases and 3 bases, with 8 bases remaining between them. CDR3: CASSLDRGNTIYF. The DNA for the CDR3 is TGTGCCAGCAGCCTCGACCGTGGAAACACCATATATTTT.

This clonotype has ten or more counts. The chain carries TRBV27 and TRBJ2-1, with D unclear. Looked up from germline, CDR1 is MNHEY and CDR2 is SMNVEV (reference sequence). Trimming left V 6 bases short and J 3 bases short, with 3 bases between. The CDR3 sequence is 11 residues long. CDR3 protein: CASRVYNEQFF. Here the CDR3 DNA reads TGTGCCAGCAGAGTCTACAATGAGCAGTTCTTC.

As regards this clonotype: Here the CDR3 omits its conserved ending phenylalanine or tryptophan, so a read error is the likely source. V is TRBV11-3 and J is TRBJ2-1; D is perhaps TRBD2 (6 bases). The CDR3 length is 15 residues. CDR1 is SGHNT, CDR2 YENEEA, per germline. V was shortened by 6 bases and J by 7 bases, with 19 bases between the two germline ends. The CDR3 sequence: CASRQKPGGVNEQFL. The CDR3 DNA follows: TGTGCCAGCAGGCAGAAACCAGGCGGGGTGAATGAGCAGTTCTTA.

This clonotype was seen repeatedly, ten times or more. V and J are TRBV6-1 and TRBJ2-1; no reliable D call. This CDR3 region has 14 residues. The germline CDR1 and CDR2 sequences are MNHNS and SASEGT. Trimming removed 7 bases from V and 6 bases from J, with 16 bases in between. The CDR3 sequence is CASTRSPKSNEQFF. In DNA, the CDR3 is TGTGCCAGCACTAGATCTCCCAAATCCAATGAGCAGTTCTTC.

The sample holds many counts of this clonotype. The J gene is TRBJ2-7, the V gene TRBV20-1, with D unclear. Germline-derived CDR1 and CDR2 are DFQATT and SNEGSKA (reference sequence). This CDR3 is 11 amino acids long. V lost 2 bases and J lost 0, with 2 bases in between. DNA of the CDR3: TGCAGTGCTAGACACTCCTACGAGCAGTACTTC. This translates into CSARHSYEQYF.

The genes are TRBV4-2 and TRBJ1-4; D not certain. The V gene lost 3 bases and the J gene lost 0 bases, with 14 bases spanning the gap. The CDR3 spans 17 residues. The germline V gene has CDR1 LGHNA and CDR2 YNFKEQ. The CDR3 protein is CASSQLSDGATNEKLFF. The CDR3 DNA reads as TGTGCCAGCAGCCAGCTTTCCGACGGAGCAACTAATGAAAAACTGTTTTTT.

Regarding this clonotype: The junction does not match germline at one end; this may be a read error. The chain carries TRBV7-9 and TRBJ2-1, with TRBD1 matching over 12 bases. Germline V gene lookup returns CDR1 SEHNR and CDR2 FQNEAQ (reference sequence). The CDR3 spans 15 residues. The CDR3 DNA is TGTGCCAGCAGTTTAGGGGACAGGGGGCATAGTGAGCAGTTCTTC. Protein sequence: CASSLGDRGHSEQFF.

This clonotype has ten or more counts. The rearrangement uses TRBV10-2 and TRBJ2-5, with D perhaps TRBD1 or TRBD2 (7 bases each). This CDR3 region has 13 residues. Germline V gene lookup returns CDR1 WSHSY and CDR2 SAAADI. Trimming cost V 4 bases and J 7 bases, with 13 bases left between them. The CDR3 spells CASSVSRGGTQYF. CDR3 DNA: TGCGCCAGCAGTGTATCCAGGGGGGGGACCCAGTACTTC.

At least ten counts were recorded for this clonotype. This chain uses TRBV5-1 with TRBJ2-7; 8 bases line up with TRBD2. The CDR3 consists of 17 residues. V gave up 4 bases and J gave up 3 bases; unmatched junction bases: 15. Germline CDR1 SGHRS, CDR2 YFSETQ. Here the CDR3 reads CASSPSVLASGFYEQYF. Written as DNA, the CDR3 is TGCGCCAGCAGCCCGAGTGTACTAGCTAGCGGGTTCTACGAGCAGTACTTC.

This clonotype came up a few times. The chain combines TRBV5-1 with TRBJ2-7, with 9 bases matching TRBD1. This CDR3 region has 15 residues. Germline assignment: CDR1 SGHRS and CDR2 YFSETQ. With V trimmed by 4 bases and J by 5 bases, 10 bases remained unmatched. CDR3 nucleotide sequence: TGCGCCAGCAGCGCTCCCGGGACAGGGAAACACGAGCAGTACTTC. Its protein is CASSAPGTGKHEQYF.

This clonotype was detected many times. Here the CDR3 reads CASSLGGAWYNEQFF. Here the CDR3 DNA reads TGTGCCAGCAGCTTGGGGGGAGCTTGGTACAATGAGCAGTTCTTC. The chain couples TRBV5-6 to TRBJ2-1, with D possibly TRBD2 on 5 matching bases. Trimming took off 0 bases at V and 4 bases at J, with 11 bases between the two ends. There are 15 residues in the CDR3. Germline-derived CDR1 and CDR2 are SGHDT and YYEEEE.

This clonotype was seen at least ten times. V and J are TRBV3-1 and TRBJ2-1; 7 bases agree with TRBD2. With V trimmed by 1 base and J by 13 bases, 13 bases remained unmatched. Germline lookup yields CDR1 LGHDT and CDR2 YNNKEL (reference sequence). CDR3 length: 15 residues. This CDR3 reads CASSQVALGGRSQFF. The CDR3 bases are TGTGCCAGCAGCCAAGTGGCACTAGGCGGGAGATCCCAGTTCTTC.

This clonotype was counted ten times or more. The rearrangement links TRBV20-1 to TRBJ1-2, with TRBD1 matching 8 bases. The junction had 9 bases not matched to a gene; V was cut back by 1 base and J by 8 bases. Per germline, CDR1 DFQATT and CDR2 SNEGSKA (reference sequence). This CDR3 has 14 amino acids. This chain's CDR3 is CSARAFSGGSGYTF. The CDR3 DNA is TGCAGTGCTAGAGCCTTCTCAGGGGGCTCGGGCTACACCTTC.

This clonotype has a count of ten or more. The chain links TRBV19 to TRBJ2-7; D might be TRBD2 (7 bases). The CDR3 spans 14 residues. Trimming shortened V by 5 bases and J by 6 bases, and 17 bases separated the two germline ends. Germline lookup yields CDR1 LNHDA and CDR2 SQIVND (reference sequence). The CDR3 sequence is CASSGRGRGFEQYF. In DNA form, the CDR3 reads TGTGCCAGTAGTGGGCGGGGGCGCGGATTCGAGCAGTACTTC.

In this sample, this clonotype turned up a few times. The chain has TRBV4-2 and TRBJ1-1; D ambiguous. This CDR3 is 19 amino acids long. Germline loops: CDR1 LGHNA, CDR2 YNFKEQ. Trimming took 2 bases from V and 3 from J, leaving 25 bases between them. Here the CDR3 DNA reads TGTGCCAGCAGCCAACCACAAGGCCGGAATGAGGTCACTCACACTGAAGCTTTCTTT. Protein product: CASSQPQGRNEVTHTEAFF.

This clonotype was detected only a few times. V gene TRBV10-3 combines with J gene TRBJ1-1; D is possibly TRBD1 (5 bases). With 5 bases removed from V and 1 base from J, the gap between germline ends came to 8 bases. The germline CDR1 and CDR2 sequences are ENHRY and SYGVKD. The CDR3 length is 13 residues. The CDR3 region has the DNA TGTGCCATCAGTCGGGACGGGAACACTGAAGCTTTCTTT. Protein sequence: CAISRDGNTEAFF.

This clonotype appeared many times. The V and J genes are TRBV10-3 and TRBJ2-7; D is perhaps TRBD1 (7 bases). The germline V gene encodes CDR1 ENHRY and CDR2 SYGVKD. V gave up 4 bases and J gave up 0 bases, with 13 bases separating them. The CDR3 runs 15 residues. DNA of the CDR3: TGTGCCATCAGTGGCCCAGGGGGGAGCTCCTACGAGCAGTACTTC. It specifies CAISGPGGSSYEQYF.